These T cell receptor beta chains were read from a single sample in a study of blood T cell repertoires in COVID-19. Libraries were prepared by immunoSEQ multiplex PCR; TCRdb keeps only in-frame clonotypes and omits some of them. The profile shows about 220,000 clones, 80% of them singletons. Sequencing used peripheral blood. These receptors came from a human donor in a cohort sampled during active COVID-19. CDR3s include the opening cysteine and the closing phenylalanine or tryptophan. The D gene is left open where the match is weak. Expanded clones are given a class, and other clones once, few, many or no size at all.

v_gene: TRBV10-3
j_gene: TRBJ1-5
d_gene: TRBD1
abundance: -
CDR3nt: TGTGCCATCAGTGAGTCAGGACAGGGCTTGAATCAGCCCCAGCATTTT
CDR3aa: CAISESGQGLNQPQHF

v_gene: TRBV28
j_gene: TRBJ1-2
d_gene: -
abundance: -
CDR3nt: TGTGCCAGCAGTTCCGGGGGATATGGCTACACCTTC
CDR3aa: CASSSGGYGYTF

v_gene: TRBV7-2
j_gene: TRBJ1-4
d_gene: TRBD1
abundance: few
CDR3nt: TGTGCCAGCAGCCCGCAACAGGGGAGAGGTGAAAAACTGTTTTTT
CDR3aa: CASSPQQGRGEKLFF

v_gene: TRBV7-2
j_gene: TRBJ2-1
d_gene: TRBD2
abundance: -
CDR3nt: TGTGCCAGCAGCGTTCGCGGGGGGGCCTTGAAGGTCGGTGAGCAGTTCTTC
CDR3aa: CASSVRGGALKVGEQFF

v_gene: TRBV28
j_gene: TRBJ2-7
d_gene: -
abundance: -
CDR3nt: TGTGCCAGCAGTTTCCTCCGGGACAAAGACTTC
CDR3aa: CASSFLRDKDF

v_gene: TRBV5-1
j_gene: TRBJ2-3
d_gene: -
abundance: -
CDR3nt: TGCGCCAGCAGCTCGACTTTTGATACGCAGTATTTT
CDR3aa: CASSSTFDTQYF

v_gene: TRBV9
j_gene: TRBJ2-7
d_gene: -
abundance: -
CDR3nt: TGTGCCAGCAGCGTAGGTCCGTCCGAAGGGGCTAGGGAGCAGTACTTC
CDR3aa: CASSVGPSEGAREQYF

v_gene: TRBV6-5
j_gene: TRBJ1-5
d_gene: -
abundance: once
CDR3nt: TGTGCCAGCAGCCGGGATAGCAATCAGCCCCAGCATTTT
CDR3aa: CASSRDSNQPQHF

v_gene: TRBV7-3
j_gene: TRBJ2-1
d_gene: -
abundance: -
CDR3nt: TGTGCCAGCAGCTTGATCGGGGGATCCTACAATGAGCAGTTCTTC
CDR3aa: CASSLIGGSYNEQFF

v_gene: TRBV15
j_gene: TRBJ2-5
d_gene: -
abundance: -
CDR3nt: TGTGCCACCAGCACACGGGGTCTACAAGAGACCCAGTACTTC
CDR3aa: CATSTRGLQETQYF

v_gene: TRBV3-1/TRBV3-2
j_gene: TRBJ2-5
d_gene: TRBD2
abundance: -
CDR3nt: TGTGCCAGCAGCCAAGCCGTCATAGCGGGAGTCCGGGAGACCCAGTACTTC
CDR3aa: CASSQAVIAGVRETQYF

v_gene: TRBV29-1
j_gene: TRBJ1-5
d_gene: -
abundance: -
CDR3nt: TGCAGCGTCCAGGGTGGAGGCAATCAGCCCCAGCATTTT
CDR3aa: CSVQGGGNQPQHF

v_gene: TRBV28
j_gene: TRBJ2-2
d_gene: TRBD2
abundance: -
CDR3nt: TGTCCGACCCGAGGACTAGCGCAAAACACCGGGGAGCTGTTTTTT
CDR3aa: CPTRGLAQNTGELFF

v_gene: TRBV21-1
j_gene: TRBJ1-3
d_gene: -
abundance: -
CDR3nt: TGTGCCAGCACTGCGGACAGTCCGAACTCTGGAAACACCATATATTTT
CDR3aa: CASTADSPNSGNTIYF

v_gene: TRBV5-4
j_gene: TRBJ1-1
d_gene: -
abundance: -
CDR3nt: TGTGCCAGCAGCAAGAAAGTTAGGACAGAGAACACTGAAGCTTTCTTT
CDR3aa: CASSKKVRTENTEAFF

v_gene: TRBV9
j_gene: TRBJ2-2
d_gene: -
abundance: -
CDR3nt: TGTGCCAGCAGCGTAGTAGGTTGGGGGACTACCGGGGAGCTGTTTTTT
CDR3aa: CASSVVGWGTTGELFF

v_gene: TRBV24-1
j_gene: TRBJ1-2
d_gene: -
abundance: -
CDR3nt: TGTGCCACCAGTGACTTACGGACAGCTTCTAACTATGGCTACACCTTC
CDR3aa: CATSDLRTASNYGYTF

v_gene: TRBV6-5
j_gene: TRBJ1-1
d_gene: -
abundance: -
CDR3nt: TGTGCCAGCAGGAAAACAGGGTTTATGAACACTGAAGCTTTCTTT
CDR3aa: CASRKTGFMNTEAFF

v_gene: TRBV24-1
j_gene: TRBJ2-1
d_gene: TRBD2
abundance: -
CDR3nt: TGTGCCACCAGTGATGGGGGTGGGAGGGCGAACAATGAGCAGTTCTTC
CDR3aa: CATSDGGGRANNEQFF

v_gene: TRBV6-5
j_gene: TRBJ1-2
d_gene: TRBD1
abundance: -
CDR3nt: TGTGCCAGCAGAGCCTGGGACAGGGGGAACGGCTACACCTTC
CDR3aa: CASRAWDRGNGYTF

v_gene: TRBV2
j_gene: TRBJ2-7
d_gene: -
abundance: -
CDR3nt: TGTGCCAGCAGTGAAGGTCGGGGGAAACGCGAGCAGTACTTC
CDR3aa: CASSEGRGKREQYF

v_gene: TRBV18
j_gene: TRBJ1-2
d_gene: TRBD1
abundance: -
CDR3nt: TGTGCCAGCTCACCGGGACAGGGCTCCTATGGCTACACCTTC
CDR3aa: CASSPGQGSYGYTF

v_gene: TRBV9
j_gene: TRBJ1-2
d_gene: TRBD1
abundance: -
CDR3nt: TGTGCCAGCAGCGACCGACAGGGTGGAAACTATGGCTACACCTTC
CDR3aa: CASSDRQGGNYGYTF

v_gene: TRBV15
j_gene: TRBJ2-3
d_gene: TRBD2
abundance: -
CDR3nt: TGTGCCACCAGCAGAGCCAGTGGGAGGGCCTCCAGCACAGATACGCAGTATTTT
CDR3aa: CATSRASGRASSTDTQYF

v_gene: TRBV5-4
j_gene: TRBJ2-1
d_gene: TRBD1
abundance: -
CDR3nt: TGTGCCAGCAGTTACGACAGGGGTCTCAGTTCCTACAATGAGCAGTTCTTC
CDR3aa: CASSYDRGLSSYNEQFF

v_gene: TRBV7-2
j_gene: TRBJ2-7
d_gene: TRBD1
abundance: -
CDR3nt: TGTGCCAGCAGCTTAGCATACAGGGGGTACGAGCAGTACTTC
CDR3aa: CASSLAYRGYEQYF

v_gene: TRBV7-3
j_gene: TRBJ2-3
d_gene: TRBD2
abundance: -
CDR3nt: TGTGCCAGCAGCTTAATAACCGGTGGGGGGGACCCCACAGATACGCAGTATTTT
CDR3aa: CASSLITGGGDPTDTQYF

v_gene: TRBV7-9
j_gene: TRBJ1-6
d_gene: TRBD1
abundance: -
CDR3nt: TGTGCCAGCAGCACCTCCGGGACAGGGGGCTCACCCCTCCACTTT
CDR3aa: CASSTSGTGGSPLHF

v_gene: TRBV5-1
j_gene: TRBJ1-1
d_gene: -
abundance: -
CDR3nt: TGCGCCAGCAGCCAACAGAACACTGAAGCTTTCTTT
CDR3aa: CASSQQNTEAFF

v_gene: TRBV5-1
j_gene: TRBJ2-1
d_gene: TRBD2
abundance: -
CDR3nt: TGCGCCAGCGGGCTAGCGGGACCGAACAATGAGCAGTTCTTC
CDR3aa: CASGLAGPNNEQFF

v_gene: TRBV6-1
j_gene: TRBJ2-2
d_gene: -
abundance: few
CDR3nt: TGTGCCAGCAGTGAACAGGCTAGCAGCAACACCGGGGAGCTGTTTTTT
CDR3aa: CASSEQASSNTGELFF

v_gene: TRBV7-2
j_gene: TRBJ2-7
d_gene: TRBD2
abundance: -
CDR3nt: TGTGCCAGCAGCTTGGGACTAGCGGGGGGCGAGCAGTACTTC
CDR3aa: CASSLGLAGGEQYF

v_gene: TRBV28
j_gene: TRBJ1-2
d_gene: -
abundance: -
CDR3nt: TGTGCCAGCGTCGCCAGGTCCTATGGCTACACCTTC
CDR3aa: CASVARSYGYTF

v_gene: TRBV7-9
j_gene: TRBJ1-2
d_gene: TRBD1
abundance: -
CDR3nt: TGTGCCAGCAACAGGGGACAGGGCAACTATGGCTACACCTTC
CDR3aa: CASNRGQGNYGYTF

v_gene: TRBV28
j_gene: TRBJ1-1
d_gene: -
abundance: -
CDR3nt: TGTGCCAGCAGTTTTGGCCCCGGGGTGAAGGAAGCTTTCTTT
CDR3aa: CASSFGPGVKEAFF

v_gene: TRBV24-1
j_gene: TRBJ2-5
d_gene: -
abundance: -
CDR3nt: TGTGCCACCAGTCCGGCAGGGGCGGAAGAGACCCAGTACTTC
CDR3aa: CATSPAGAEETQYF

v_gene: TRBV18
j_gene: TRBJ2-7
d_gene: TRBD2
abundance: -
CDR3nt: TGTGCCAGCTCACCAAGGACTAGTTACCTGAACGAGCAGTACTTC
CDR3aa: CASSPRTSYLNEQYF

v_gene: TRBV7-9
j_gene: TRBJ1-2
d_gene: -
abundance: -
CDR3nt: TGTGCCAGCAGCGTTCTCCTCGGGACATTCTATGGCTACACCTTC
CDR3aa: CASSVLLGTFYGYTF

v_gene: TRBV10-1
j_gene: TRBJ2-1
d_gene: -
abundance: -
CDR3nt: TGCGCCAGCACCGAAGGGAAACGGGAGTTCCACAATGAGCAGTTCTTC
CDR3aa: CASTEGKREFHNEQFF

v_gene: TRBV5-5
j_gene: TRBJ1-6
d_gene: -
abundance: -
CDR3nt: TGTGCCAGCAGCCCGCTTTCGGATTCACCCCTCCACTTT
CDR3aa: CASSPLSDSPLHF

v_gene: TRBV10-1
j_gene: TRBJ1-4
d_gene: TRBD1
abundance: -
CDR3nt: TGCGCCAGCAGTGACAGGGGGGTTTTT
CDR3aa: CASSDRGVF

v_gene: TRBV12-3/TRBV12-4
j_gene: TRBJ2-1
d_gene: -
abundance: once
CDR3nt: TGTGCCAGCAGTGTCTATAACGATGAGCAGTTCTTC
CDR3aa: CASSVYNDEQFF

v_gene: TRBV2
j_gene: TRBJ2-3
d_gene: -
abundance: -
CDR3nt: TGTGCCAGCAACGTTGGGACTAGCACAGATACGCAGTATTTT
CDR3aa: CASNVGTSTDTQYF

v_gene: TRBV24-1
j_gene: TRBJ2-7
d_gene: -
abundance: -
CDR3nt: TGTGCCACCAGTGATCCGGGTCAGGGCTTCTACGAGCAGTACTTC
CDR3aa: CATSDPGQGFYEQYF

v_gene: TRBV27
j_gene: TRBJ2-1
d_gene: TRBD2
abundance: -
CDR3nt: TGTGCCAGCAGTTTCCGGAGGGTAGCGGGGGCGGGAAATGAGCAGTTCTTC
CDR3aa: CASSFRRVAGAGNEQFF

v_gene: TRBV29-1
j_gene: TRBJ2-2
d_gene: -
abundance: -
CDR3nt: TGCAGCGTCTCGGCCGCCGGGGGGCGGACCGGGGAGCTGTTTTTT
CDR3aa: CSVSAAGGRTGELFF

v_gene: TRBV30
j_gene: TRBJ2-3
d_gene: TRBD2
abundance: -
CDR3nt: TGTGCCTGGGTTGCGGGACTAGCGGCCACAGATACGCAGTATTTT
CDR3aa: CAWVAGLAATDTQYF

v_gene: TRBV11-2
j_gene: TRBJ2-7
d_gene: TRBD2
abundance: -
CDR3nt: TGTGCCAGCAGCTATAGCGGGAACTCCTACGAGCAGTACTTC
CDR3aa: CASSYSGNSYEQYF

v_gene: TRBV24-1
j_gene: TRBJ1-2
d_gene: TRBD1
abundance: few
CDR3nt: TGTGCCACCAGTGATACTACCGACAGGGCTGGTTATGGCTACACCTTC
CDR3aa: CATSDTTDRAGYGYTF

v_gene: TRBV19
j_gene: TRBJ2-3
d_gene: TRBD2
abundance: -
CDR3nt: TGTGCCAGTAGCGGACTAGCGGGAGACTCGGATACGCAGTATTTT
CDR3aa: CASSGLAGDSDTQYF

v_gene: TRBV5-4
j_gene: TRBJ2-7
d_gene: -
abundance: -
CDR3nt: TGTGCCAGCAGCTTGGACAGGGTAGGGGAGCAGTACTTC
CDR3aa: CASSLDRVGEQYF

v_gene: TRBV18
j_gene: TRBJ1-3
d_gene: -
abundance: many
CDR3nt: TGTGCCAGCTCACCACCGGGGGCTCCCGGAAACACCATATATTTT
CDR3aa: CASSPPGAPGNTIYF

v_gene: TRBV5-1
j_gene: TRBJ2-3
d_gene: -
abundance: -
CDR3nt: TGCGCCAGCAGCATGACGGGAGACGGCACAGATACGCAGTATTTT
CDR3aa: CASSMTGDGTDTQYF

v_gene: TRBV19
j_gene: TRBJ1-5
d_gene: TRBD1
abundance: -
CDR3nt: TGTGCCAGTACCCCGATCGACAGGGGAAGTCAGCCCCAGCATTTT
CDR3aa: CASTPIDRGSQPQHF

v_gene: TRBV18
j_gene: TRBJ2-1
d_gene: TRBD2
abundance: once
CDR3nt: TGTGCCAGCTCACCGGATATAGCGGGGGGGCACAATGAGCAGTTCTTC
CDR3aa: CASSPDIAGGHNEQFF

v_gene: TRBV27
j_gene: TRBJ2-7
d_gene: TRBD1
abundance: -
CDR3nt: TGTGCCAGCAGTTCGGATGAGACAGGGTTTGCCTACGAGCAGTACTTC
CDR3aa: CASSSDETGFAYEQYF

v_gene: TRBV9
j_gene: TRBJ2-2
d_gene: -
abundance: -
CDR3nt: TGTGCCAGCAGCGTAGACAGTGCCACCGGGGAGCTGTTTTTT
CDR3aa: CASSVDSATGELFF

v_gene: TRBV6-6
j_gene: TRBJ2-1
d_gene: -
abundance: -
CDR3nt: TGTGCCAGCAGTCCGGACAGACCGAACCCCGCTCTCTCCTACAATGAGCAGTTCTTC
CDR3aa: CASSPDRPNPALSYNEQFF

v_gene: TRBV2
j_gene: TRBJ2-7
d_gene: -
abundance: -
CDR3nt: TGTGCCAGCAGTGAGAGCTCCTACGAGCAGTACTTC
CDR3aa: CASSESSYEQYF

v_gene: TRBV7-2
j_gene: TRBJ1-3
d_gene: TRBD1
abundance: -
CDR3nt: TGTGCCAGCAGCTTATCTTCAGGGGGCCCGCGCGCTGGAAACACCATATATTTT
CDR3aa: CASSLSSGGPRAGNTIYF